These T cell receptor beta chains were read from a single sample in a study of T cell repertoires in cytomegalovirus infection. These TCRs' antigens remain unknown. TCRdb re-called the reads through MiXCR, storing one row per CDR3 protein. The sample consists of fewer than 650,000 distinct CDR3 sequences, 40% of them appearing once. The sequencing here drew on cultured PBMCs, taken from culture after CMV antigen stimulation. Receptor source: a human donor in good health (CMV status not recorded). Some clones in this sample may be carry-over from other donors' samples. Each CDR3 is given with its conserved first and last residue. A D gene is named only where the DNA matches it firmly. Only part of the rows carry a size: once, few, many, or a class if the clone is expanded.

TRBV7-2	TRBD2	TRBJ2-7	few	CASSLLAESSYEQYF	TGTGCCAGCAGCCTTCTAGCGGAGAGCTCCTACGAGCAGTACTTC
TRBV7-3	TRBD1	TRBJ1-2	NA	CASSALDRGYYGYTF	TGTGCCAGCAGCGCCCTGGACAGGGGGTACTATGGCTACACCTTC
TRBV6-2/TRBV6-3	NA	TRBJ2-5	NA	CASSRVKETQYF	TGTGCCAGCAGTAGGGTGAAAGAGACCCAGTACTTC
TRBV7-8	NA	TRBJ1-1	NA	CASSLVGGMNTEAFF	TGTGCCAGCAGCTTAGTGGGGGGAATGAACACTGAAGCTTTCTTT
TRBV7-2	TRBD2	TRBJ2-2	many	CASSLVGTSGLLNTGELFF	TGTGCCAGCAGCTTAGTGGGGACTAGCGGACTCCTGAACACCGGGGAGCTGTTTTTT
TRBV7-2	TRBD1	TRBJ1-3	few	CASSPDRGPGNTIYF	TGTGCCAGCAGCCCTGACAGGGGGCCGGGAAACACCATATATTTT
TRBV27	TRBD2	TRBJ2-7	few	CASSPSRGAYEQYF	TGTGCCAGCAGTCCATCCCGGGGGGCCTACGAGCAGTACTTC
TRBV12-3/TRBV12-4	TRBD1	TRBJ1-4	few	CASSLVWTGKTGEKLFF	TGTGCCAGCAGTCTAGTTTGGACAGGGAAAACAGGTGAAAAACTGTTTTTT
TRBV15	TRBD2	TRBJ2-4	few	CATAGGAGSGFRNIQYF	TGTGCCACCGCGGGGGGTGCAGGGAGCGGTTTCAGGAACATTCAGTACTTC
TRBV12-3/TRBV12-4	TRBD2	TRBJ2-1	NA	CASRGSGNYNEQFF	TGTGCCAGCAGAGGTAGCGGGAACTACAATGAGCAGTTCTTC
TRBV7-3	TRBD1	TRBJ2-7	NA	CASRGRTGYEQYF	TGTGCCAGCAGGGGTCGGACAGGCTACGAGCAGTACTTC
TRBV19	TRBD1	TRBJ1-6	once	CASANRRQGANSPLHF	TGTGCCAGTGCAAACCGTAGACAGGGGGCAAATTCACCCCTCCACTTT
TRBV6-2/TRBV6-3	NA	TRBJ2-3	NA	CASSDPVDTQYF	TGTGCCAGCAGTGACCCGGTGGATACGCAGTATTTT
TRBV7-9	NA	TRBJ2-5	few	CASSLIVAGSETQYF	TGTGCCAGCAGCTTAATCGTCGCCGGGTCGGAGACCCAGTACTTC
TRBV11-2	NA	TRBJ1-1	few	CASRPGRGMNTEAFF	TGTGCCAGCAGACCGGGTCGGGGTATGAACACTGAAGCTTTCTTT
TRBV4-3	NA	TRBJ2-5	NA	CASSPTSWETQYF	TGCGCCAGCAGCCCGACTAGTTGGGAGACCCAGTACTTC
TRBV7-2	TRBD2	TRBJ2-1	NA	CASSSLAGGLFNEQFF	TGTGCCAGCAGCTCCTTAGCGGGGGGGCTCTTCAATGAGCAGTTCTTC
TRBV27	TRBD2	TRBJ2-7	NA	CASSNPTSGVYEQYF	TGTGCCAGCAGTAATCCGACTAGCGGGGTCTACGAGCAGTACTTC
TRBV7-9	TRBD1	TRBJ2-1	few	CASSSEGAWNEQFF	TGTGCCAGCAGCTCCGAGGGGGCATGGAATGAGCAGTTCTTC
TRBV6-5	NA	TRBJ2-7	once	CASSYREEQYF	TGTGCCAGCAGTTACCGTGAGGAGCAGTACTTC
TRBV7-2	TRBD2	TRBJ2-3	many	CASSLDAGGQGDTQYF	TGTGCCAGCAGCTTAGATGCGGGGGGGCAGGGAGATACGCAGTATTTT
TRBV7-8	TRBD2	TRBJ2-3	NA	CASSPRLAGGGYNTDTQYF	TGTGCCAGCAGCCCGAGACTAGCGGGAGGAGGATACAACACAGATACGCAGTATTTT
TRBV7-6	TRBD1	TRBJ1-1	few	CASSQWTGLNTEAFF	TGTGCCAGCAGCCAGTGGACAGGTTTGAACACTGAAGCTTTCTTT
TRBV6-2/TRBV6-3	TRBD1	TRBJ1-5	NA	CASRWTGNQPQHF	TGTGCCAGCAGATGGACAGGAAATCAGCCCCAGCATTTT
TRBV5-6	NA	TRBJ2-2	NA	CASSHHPWTANTGELFF	TGTGCCAGCAGCCATCACCCTTGGACGGCAAACACCGGGGAGCTGTTTTTT
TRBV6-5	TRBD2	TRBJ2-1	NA	CASSLEIGTSVYEQFF	TGTGCCAGCAGTCTAGAAATAGGGACTAGCGTGTATGAGCAGTTCTTC
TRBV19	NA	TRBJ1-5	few	CASKAQVHQPQHF	TGTGCCAGCAAGGCGCAGGTTCATCAGCCCCAGCATTTT
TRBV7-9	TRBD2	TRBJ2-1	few	CASSLVGTTYNEQFF	TGTGCCAGCAGCTTAGTTGGGACTACGTACAATGAGCAGTTCTTC
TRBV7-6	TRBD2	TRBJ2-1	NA	CASSPTSGSWNEQFF	TGTGCCAGCAGCCCAACTAGCGGGAGTTGGAATGAGCAGTTCTTC
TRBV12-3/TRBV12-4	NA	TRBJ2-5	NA	CASSPHVTAKETQYF	TGTGCCAGCAGCCCCCACGTGACAGCCAAAGAGACCCAGTACTTC
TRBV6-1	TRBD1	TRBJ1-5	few	CASSGMTGGNQPQHF	TGTGCCAGCAGTGGTATGACAGGGGGCAATCAGCCCCAGCATTTT
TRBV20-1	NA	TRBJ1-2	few	CSARPQTSGRIYGYTF	TGCAGTGCTAGACCACAGACCTCGGGACGGATCTATGGCTACACCTTC
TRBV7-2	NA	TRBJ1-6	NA	CASSHRGGQVSSPLHF	TGTGCCAGCAGCCACCGAGGGGGGCAAGTGAGTTCACCCCTCCACTTT
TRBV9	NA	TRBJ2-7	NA	CASSVRGERASYEQYF	TGTGCCAGCAGCGTAAGGGGGGAGCGGGCATCCTACGAGCAGTACTTC
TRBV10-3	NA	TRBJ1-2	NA	CAIRTGTSYGYTF	TGTGCCATCAGAACCGGGACGAGCTATGGCTACACCTTC
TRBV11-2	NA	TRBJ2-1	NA	CASTLGGRREQFF	TGTGCCAGCACCTTGGGGGGGCGTAGGGAGCAGTTCTTC
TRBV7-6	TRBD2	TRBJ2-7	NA	CASSLERAGRPYEQYF	TGTGCCAGCAGCTTAGAACGAGCGGGGCGCCCCTACGAGCAGTACTTC
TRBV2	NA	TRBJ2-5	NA	CASSEISQAQTQYF	TGTGCCAGCAGTGAAATTAGTCAGGCCCAGACCCAGTACTTC
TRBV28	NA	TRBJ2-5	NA	CASSHPPGWTAQETQYF	TGTGCCAGCAGTCACCCTCCCGGGTGGACAGCGCAAGAGACCCAGTACTTC
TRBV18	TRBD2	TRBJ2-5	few	CASSPGLAGQETQYF	TGTGCCAGCAGTCCGGGACTAGCGGGCCAAGAGACCCAGTACTTC
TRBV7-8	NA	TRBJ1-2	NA	CASSSGQTPYGYTF	TGTGCCAGCAGCTCGGGACAAACCCCCTATGGCTACACCTTC
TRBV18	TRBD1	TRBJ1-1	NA	CASSPQGQGGTEAFF	TGTGCCAGCTCACCCCAGGGTCAGGGGGGCACTGAAGCTTTCTTT
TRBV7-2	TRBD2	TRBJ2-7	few	CASSSPGLANDEQYF	TGTGCCAGCAGCTCCCCGGGACTAGCGAACGACGAGCAGTACTTC